The rows below give T cell receptor beta chains drawn from one sample of a study of blood T cell repertoires in COVID-19. Measured with immunoSEQ multiplex PCR; TCRdb has only the in-frame clones, and not every one. The sample contains approximately 200,000 clones, about 85% of which appear only once. The sequenced material came from PBMCs or T cells enriched from blood (not recorded which). These receptors were taken from a middle-aged man who had recovered from COVID-19. Both conserved end residues are part of each CDR3. The D gene is left open where the match is weak. Clone size, where shown, is once, few, many, or a class for clones that have expanded.

CASRVGGSRDEQFF TGTGCCAGCAGAGTGGGAGGAAGCCGCGATGAGCAGTTCTTC TRBV28 - TRBJ2-1 -
CASSPGTNLNEQFF TGTGCCAGCTCACCGGGGACTAATTTAAATGAGCAGTTCTTC TRBV18 - TRBJ2-1 TRBD2
CASSKTGTGSGNTIYF TGTGCCAGCAGCAAAACCGGGACAGGCTCTGGAAACACCATATATTTT TRBV21-1 - TRBJ1-3 -
CATSRDTGGLAGAPTYEQYF TGTGCCACCAGCAGAGATACCGGGGGACTAGCGGGAGCGCCGACCTACGAGCAGTACTTC TRBV15 - TRBJ2-7 TRBD2
CASSPDGGGTDTQYF TGTGCCAGCAGCCCAGATGGCGGAGGCACAGATACGCAGTATTTT TRBV11-2 - TRBJ2-3 -
CATSEHGQGVNQPQHF TGTGCCACCAGTGAACATGGACAGGGTGTTAATCAGCCCCAGCATTTT TRBV24-1 - TRBJ1-5 TRBD1
CASQFIGGTLNYGYTF TGTGCCAGCCAGTTTATTGGGGGGACCTTGAACTATGGCTACACCTTC TRBV28 - TRBJ1-2 -
CASSYSDGGLDGYTF TGTGCCAGCAGTTACTCCGACGGGGGGCTGGATGGCTACACCTTC TRBV6-6 - TRBJ1-2 -
CASSQSGMGYNEQFF TGTGCCAGCAGCCAAAGCGGGATGGGCTACAATGAGCAGTTCTTC TRBV3-1/TRBV3-2 - TRBJ2-1 TRBD2
CASSLSTGYGYTF TGTGCCAGCAGCTTGTCAACGGGCTATGGCTACACCTTC TRBV5-6 - TRBJ1-2 -
CASSEAGGFYNEQFF TGTGCCAGCAGTGAAGCAGGCGGGTTCTACAATGAGCAGTTCTTC TRBV2 - TRBJ2-1 -
CAISGPDRGEQFF TGTGCCATCAGTGGGCCTGACAGGGGCGAGCAGTTCTTC TRBV10-3 - TRBJ2-1 TRBD1
CASSLGRGYTEAFF TGTGCCAGCAGCTTAGGCCGCGGTTACACTGAAGCTTTCTTT TRBV13 - TRBJ1-1 -
CASSFRTSGYNEQFF TGTGCCAGCAGCTTCCGGACTAGCGGTTACAATGAGCAGTTCTTC TRBV9 - TRBJ2-1 TRBD2
CASSHTGTGGVDGYTF TGCGCCAGCAGCCATACCGGGACAGGGGGCGTAGATGGCTACACCTTC TRBV5-1 - TRBJ1-2 TRBD1
CASSQRDRFSYEQYF TGTGCCAGCAGCCAACGGGACAGGTTCTCCTACGAGCAGTACTTC TRBV3-1/TRBV3-2 - TRBJ2-7 TRBD1
CASSAPTAYEQYF TGTGCCAGCAGCGCCCCGACAGCCTACGAGCAGTACTTC TRBV7-2 - TRBJ2-7 -
CASSFGHATGDEKLFF TGTGCCAGCAGCTTTGGCCACGCCACAGGGGATGAAAAACTGTTTTTT TRBV5-6 - TRBJ1-4 TRBD1
CASSRFPGTSFPGELFF TGCGCCAGCAGCCGTTTTCCCGGGACTAGCTTTCCCGGGGAGCTGTTTTTT TRBV4-1 - TRBJ2-2 TRBD2
CASSYGQGNTEAFF TGTGCCAGCAGTTACGGACAGGGCAACACTGAAGCTTTCTTT TRBV6-5 - TRBJ1-1 TRBD1
CSVGPVRVGGYTF TGCAGCGTTGGGCCGGTCAGGGTCGGTGGCTACACCTTC TRBV29-1 - TRBJ1-2 -
CASRRTGGARRNQPQHF TGTGCCAGTAGACGGACAGGGGGCGCCCGAAGGAATCAGCCCCAGCATTTT TRBV19 few TRBJ1-5 TRBD1
CASSPGQGTYEQYF TGTGCCAGCAGCCCGGGACAGGGTACCTACGAGCAGTACTTC TRBV13 - TRBJ2-7 TRBD1
CASSPGTSGSYNEQFF TGTGCCAGCAGTCCCGGGACTAGCGGAAGTTACAATGAGCAGTTCTTC TRBV27 - TRBJ2-1 TRBD2
CASSLSKGLGSPLHF TGTGCCAGCAGTTTATCGAAAGGACTGGGTTCACCCCTCCACTTT TRBV27 - TRBJ1-6 -
CAIRNPGGVTEAFF TGTGCCATCAGAAACCCAGGAGGGGTCACTGAAGCTTTCTTT TRBV10-3 - TRBJ1-1 -
CASNPGGGRFEDTEAFF TGTGCCAGCAACCCGGGGGGGGGCAGGTTCGAGGACACTGAAGCTTTCTTT TRBV2 - TRBJ1-1 -
CASSVASSSTSGGYNEQFF TGTGCCAGCAGCGTAGCCTCTAGTTCGACTAGCGGGGGCTACAATGAGCAGTTCTTC TRBV9 - TRBJ2-1 TRBD2
CASHERGGELFF TGTGCCAGCCATGAAAGGGGCGGGGAGCTGTTTTTT TRBV28 - TRBJ2-2 -
CASSMGQRGTEAFF TGTGCCAGCAGCATGGGACAACGCGGCACTGAAGCTTTCTTT TRBV9 - TRBJ1-1 -
CASSEPPEQYF TGTGCCAGCAGTGAACCTCCCGAGCAGTACTTC TRBV2 few TRBJ2-7 -
CASTTSGRAGEQYF TGTGCCAGCACAACTAGCGGGAGGGCGGGCGAGCAGTACTTC TRBV25-1 - TRBJ2-7 TRBD2
CATSDPSTEYNEQFF TGTGCCACCAGTGATCCATCGACAGAATACAATGAGCAGTTCTTC TRBV24-1 - TRBJ2-1 -
CASRGQGIYEQYF TGTGCCAGCAGGGGACAGGGAATCTACGAGCAGTACTTC TRBV28 - TRBJ2-7 TRBD1
CASTGQLSSGNTIYF TGTGCCAGCACCGGACAGCTGAGCTCTGGAAACACCATATATTTT TRBV2 - TRBJ1-3 -
CASSQVQANTGELFF TGTGCCAGCAGCCAAGTTCAGGCGAACACCGGGGAGCTGTTTTTT TRBV3-1/TRBV3-2 - TRBJ2-2 -
CASSPRGLDEQFF TGCGCCAGCAGTCCCAGGGGGCTAGATGAGCAGTTCTTC TRBV23-1 - TRBJ2-1 TRBD1
CASSHPGLAGGPRSTDTQYF TGCGCCAGCAGCCATCCGGGACTAGCGGGAGGGCCGAGAAGCACAGATACGCAGTATTTT TRBV4-1 - TRBJ2-3 TRBD2